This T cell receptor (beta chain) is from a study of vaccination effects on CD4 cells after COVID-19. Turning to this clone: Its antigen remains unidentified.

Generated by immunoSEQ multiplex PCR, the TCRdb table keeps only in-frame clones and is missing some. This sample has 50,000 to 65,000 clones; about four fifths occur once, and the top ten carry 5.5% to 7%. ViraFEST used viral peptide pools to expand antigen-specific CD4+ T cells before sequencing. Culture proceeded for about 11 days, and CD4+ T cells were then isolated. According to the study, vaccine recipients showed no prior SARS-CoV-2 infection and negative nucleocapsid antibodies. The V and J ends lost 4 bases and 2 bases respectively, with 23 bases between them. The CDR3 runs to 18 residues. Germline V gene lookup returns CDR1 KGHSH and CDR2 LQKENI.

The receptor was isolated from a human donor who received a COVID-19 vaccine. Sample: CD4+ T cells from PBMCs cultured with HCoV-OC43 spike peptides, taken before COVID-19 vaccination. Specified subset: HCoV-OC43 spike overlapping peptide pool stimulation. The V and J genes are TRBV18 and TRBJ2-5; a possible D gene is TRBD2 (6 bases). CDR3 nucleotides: TGTGCCAGCTCACTCAACATGAAAGGGACTTCGAAGCAAGAGACCCAGTACTTC. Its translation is CASSLNMKGTSKQETQYF.